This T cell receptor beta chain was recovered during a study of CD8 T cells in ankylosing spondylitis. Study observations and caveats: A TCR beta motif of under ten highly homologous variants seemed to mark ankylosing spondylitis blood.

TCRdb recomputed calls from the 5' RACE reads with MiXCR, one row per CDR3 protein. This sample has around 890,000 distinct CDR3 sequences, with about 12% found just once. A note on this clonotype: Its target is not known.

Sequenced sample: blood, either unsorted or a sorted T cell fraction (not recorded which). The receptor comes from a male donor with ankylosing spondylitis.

In nucleotides, the CDR3 is TGTGCCAGCAGTCCGGGACAGGGGCTACCCCTCCACTTT. Its protein is CASSPGQGLPLHF. The V gene is TRBV6-4, the J gene TRBJ1-6, with 10 bases matching TRBD1. This CDR3 is 13 amino acids long. In germline, CDR1 is MRHNA, CDR2 SNTAGT. V gave up 5 bases and J gave up 12 bases; unmatched junction bases: 4.